This is a list of T cell receptor beta chains from one sample in a study of T-cell memory formation after mild COVID-19. TCRdb called the 5' RACE reads again in MiXCR, with one record for every CDR3 protein. The data hold around 200,000 distinct CDR3 sequences, with about 18% observed a single time. Sequencing input: PBMCs or a T cell subset sorted from them (not recorded which). Source of these receptors: a man aged 18 to 29 who had mild COVID-19 (a few samples of this study predate the infection). Cell type and time point are not known. Both conserved end residues are trimmed from each CDR3. Fields, in order: CDR3 length, J gene, D gene, V gene, CDR3 protein. A D gene is named only where the DNA matches it firmly.

13,TRBJ2-7,TRBD2,TRBV5-6,ASSLGTGLAFVQY
13,TRBJ1-5,TRBD1,TRBV20-1,SARERDRFNQPQH
16,TRBJ2-7,-,TRBV6-2/TRBV6-3,ASSYSSSDWGQLNEQY
13,TRBJ1-1,-,TRBV5-1,ASSSLAAGGTEAF
11,TRBJ1-2,-,TRBV10-3,AISDLGLGGYT
13,TRBJ2-7,-,TRBV4-2,ASSQDRGLTYEQY
11,TRBJ2-1,-,TRBV3-1,ASSQFREGGQF
12,TRBJ1-1,-,TRBV7-2,ASSLAASYTEAF
11,TRBJ2-3,TRBD2,TRBV5-1,ASGSGGTDTQY
11,TRBJ1-5,-,TRBV5-4,ASSLAPNQPQH
10,TRBJ2-2,-,TRBV29-1,SVGAGTGELF
12,TRBJ1-2,-,TRBV7-8,ASSLGPEFYGYT
14,TRBJ2-2,TRBD1,TRBV19,ASSLGTALNTGELF
10,TRBJ2-1,-,TRBV7-9,ASSPDNNEQF
12,TRBJ1-6,TRBD1,TRBV7-3,ASRRTGDNSPLH
13,TRBJ1-5,-,TRBV6-6,ASTNSGGVNQPQH
13,TRBJ2-4,-,TRBV5-1,ASSSDPPPKNIQY
10,TRBJ1-2,-,TRBV6-6,ASRERTYGYT
12,TRBJ1-1,TRBD1,TRBV7-2,ARSLVGGNTEAF
13,TRBJ1-5,TRBD1,TRBV3-1,ASSLGTGHNQPQH
12,TRBJ2-5,-,TRBV7-2,ASSRSWGQETQY
13,TRBJ2-7,-,TRBV4-3,ASSLHGEVSYEQY
10,TRBJ2-5,-,TRBV2,ASSGDQETQY
11,-,-,TRBV6-6,ASSYNLMYDQY
13,TRBJ2-6,-,TRBV5-1,ASSSAPSGANVLT
10,TRBJ2-3,-,TRBV7-9,ASSLEVDTQY
12,TRBJ2-3,-,TRBV20-1,SARPTGDTDTQY
12,TRBJ1-1,TRBD1,TRBV10-3,AIRDSDMNTEAF
13,TRBJ2-2,-,TRBV5-1,ASSHRGFDTGELF
16,TRBJ2-2,-,TRBV12-3/TRBV12-4,ASTNPPGGGGYTGELF
11,TRBJ2-7,-,TRBV18,ASGTSPGSEQY
14,TRBJ1-1,-,TRBV5-1,ASSFGLRDTNTEAF
13,TRBJ2-5,TRBD2,TRBV5-1,ASSPGLAGVETQY
12,TRBJ1-2,TRBD1,TRBV5-1,ASTPIGQGGGYT
9,TRBJ2-3,-,TRBV7-9,ASSRSNTQY
13,TRBJ2-3,TRBD1,TRBV7-2,ASSLEHRGQDTQY
15,TRBJ2-3,-,TRBV5-1,ASSPDRGTQGTDTQY
12,TRBJ1-1,-,TRBV7-6,ASSLRQKNTEAF
11,TRBJ2-5,-,TRBV7-2,ASSLAAQETQY
12,TRBJ2-1,TRBD1,TRBV5-1,ATNRDSMYNEQF
15,TRBJ2-1,-,TRBV9,ASSVDPGTWGWNEQF
13,TRBJ2-2,-,TRBV5-1,ASSRARTWTGELF
9,TRBJ2-7,-,TRBV10-3,AISALYEQY
15,TRBJ2-1,TRBD2,TRBV7-8,ASSLGLAGGPGYEQF
9,TRBJ2-5,-,TRBV20-1,SARDRQTQY
12,TRBJ2-3,TRBD1,TRBV7-2,ASRTDRYTDTQY
11,TRBJ1-1,-,TRBV3-1,ASSPGPNTEAF
14,TRBJ1-1,-,TRBV3-1,ASSQEGRAANTEAF
11,TRBJ2-7,TRBD2,TRBV5-1,ASGTSEPYEQY
9,TRBJ1-2,-,TRBV20-1,SVPQVYGYT
10,TRBJ1-4,-,TRBV7-2,ASSLERGKLF
10,TRBJ1-1,-,TRBV18,ASSPGNTEAF
14,TRBJ2-3,-,TRBV3-1,ASSQLLGGRTDTQY
12,TRBJ1-1,-,TRBV29-1,SDGGTNMNTEAF
13,TRBJ2-5,-,TRBV7-9,ASSFGRGAQETQY
13,TRBJ1-6,TRBD1,TRBV12-3/TRBV12-4,ASSLAQGNNSPLH
11,TRBJ2-2,-,TRBV5-4,ASSSQLGGELF
12,TRBJ2-5,-,TRBV5-1,ASSAQGSQETQY
12,TRBJ1-2,-,TRBV6-6,ASRKGGIHYGYT
12,TRBJ2-5,TRBD2,TRBV6-2/TRBV6-3,AISRGGNQETQY